This T cell receptor (beta chain) came from a study of T cell responses to AZD1222 COVID-19 vaccine. Study results and caveats: CD4 TCRs covered the whole spike, strongest at regions 160-218 and 743-854.

V lost 2 bases and J 3 bases, leaving 2 bases between the germline ends. The germline V gene encodes CDR1 ENHRY and CDR2 SYGVKD. This CDR3 contains 11 residues. Method: immunoSEQ multiplex PCR; TCRdb's copy keeps in-frame clones and lacks some. The sample carries 250,000 to 300,000 clones, roughly 93% recorded once. Worth noting for this clone: What it binds is unknown.

The chain joins TRBV10-3 to TRBJ2-7; D gene uncertain. The source was peripheral blood, collected 28 days after the second AZD1222 dose. The TCR originated in an adult who received the AZD1222 COVID-19 vaccine. CDR3 in amino acids: CAISEDYEQYF. The DNA of the CDR3 is TGTGCCATCAGTGAGGACTACGAGCAGTACTTC.